Each of the 5 T cell receptor beta chains below was sequenced from the same sample in a study of metastatic and nonmetastatic thyroid tumors. TCRdb re-called the PCR reads with MiXCR. The table includes roughly 57,000 clones, 20% to 25% detected once. No treatment had been given to any patient before thyroid surgery. The sample was blood. These receptor sequences come from a female donor with papillary thyroid cancer or a benign thyroid nodule (not recorded which). Some clones in this sample may be carry-over from other donors' samples.

At least ten counts were recorded for this clone. This chain links TRBV2 with TRBJ2-1, with a weak D call TRBD2 (6 bases). The V end lost 4 bases, the J end lost 5 bases, and 12 bases lay between the germline ends. Per germline, CDR1 SNHLY and CDR2 FYNNEI. The CDR3 has 14 amino acids. In DNA form, the CDR3 reads TGTGCCAGCAGTGCTCCGGGACTTAACAATGAGCAGTTCTTC. This sequence encodes CASSAPGLNNEQFF.

In this sample, this clone turned up many times. The chain is built from TRBV27 and TRBJ1-1; no clear D. The CDR3 covers 13 residues. CDR1 is MNHEY and CDR2 is SMNVEV in the germline V gene (reference sequence). Trimming shortened V by 0 bases and J by 1 base, and 3 bases separated the two germline ends. This chain's CDR3 is CASSLSWNTEAFF. The DNA for the CDR3 is TGTGCCAGCAGTTTATCCTGGAACACTGAAGCTTTCTTT.

In its sample, this clone was seen many times. Being one base from a much bigger clone, this may be a read error. Distinct nucleotide sequences in the sample also encode this CDR3. CDR3: CASSETGRNTGELFF. Here the CDR3 DNA reads TGTGCCAGCAGTGAAACGGGGCGAAACACCGGGGAGCTGTTTTTT. This chain links TRBV2 with TRBJ2-2; perhaps D is TRBD1 or TRBD2 (5 bases each). Germline values: CDR1 SNHLY, CDR2 FYNNEI. V shed 2 bases and J shed 2 bases, with 9 bases lying between them. The CDR3 spans 15 residues.

At least ten counts were recorded for this clone. The chain combines TRBV6-1 with TRBJ1-4; a weak D match, TRBD1 (6 bases). This CDR3 is built from 14 residues. Trimming shortened V by 5 bases and J by 5 bases, and 12 bases separated the two germline ends. Germline loops: CDR1 MNHNS, CDR2 SASEGT. The CDR3 sequence is CASSSHRVNEKLFF. The DNA of the CDR3 is TGTGCCAGCAGTTCCCACAGGGTCAATGAAAAACTGTTTTTT.

CDR3 residues: CANSPPTGGVYEQYF. CDR3 in DNA: TGTGCCAACTCTCCCCCGACAGGTGGTGTCTACGAGCAGTACTTC. The chain couples TRBV18 to TRBJ2-7; D is perhaps TRBD1 (6 bases). In germline, CDR1 is KGHSH, CDR2 LQKENI. The V end was cut by 10 bases, the J end by 3 bases, with 22 bases between. CDR3 length: 15 amino acids.